This TCR beta chain was captured by sequencing in a study of T-cell memory formation after mild COVID-19. Findings and limits, study-wide: Contracting CD4+ clones sat mainly in CM and EM; CD8+ in EMRA. Second-wave clones peaking on day 37 lacked confirmed SARS-CoV-2 specificity.

As concerns this clonotype: Its matching antigen is unknown.

TCRdb recomputed calls from the 5' RACE reads with MiXCR, one row per CDR3 protein. The table shows tens of thousands of distinct CDR3 sequences, with more than 20% occurring only once. The CDR3 runs 14 residues. Trimming at V came to 1 base and at J to 3 bases, leaving 4 bases not matched to a gene. From germline, CDR1 is SGHDT and CDR2 YYEEEE. The V and J genes are TRBV5-6 and TRBJ2-7, with 7 bases fitting TRBD2. This receptor was taken from a man younger than 30 who had mild COVID-19 (a few samples of this study predate the infection). Cell type and time point are not known. Sequenced input: PBMCs or a T cell subset sorted from them (not recorded which). The CDR3 DNA is TGTGCCAGCAGCTTGTTAGCGGGCGGCTACGAGCAGTACTTC. Its protein product is CASSLLAGGYEQYF.